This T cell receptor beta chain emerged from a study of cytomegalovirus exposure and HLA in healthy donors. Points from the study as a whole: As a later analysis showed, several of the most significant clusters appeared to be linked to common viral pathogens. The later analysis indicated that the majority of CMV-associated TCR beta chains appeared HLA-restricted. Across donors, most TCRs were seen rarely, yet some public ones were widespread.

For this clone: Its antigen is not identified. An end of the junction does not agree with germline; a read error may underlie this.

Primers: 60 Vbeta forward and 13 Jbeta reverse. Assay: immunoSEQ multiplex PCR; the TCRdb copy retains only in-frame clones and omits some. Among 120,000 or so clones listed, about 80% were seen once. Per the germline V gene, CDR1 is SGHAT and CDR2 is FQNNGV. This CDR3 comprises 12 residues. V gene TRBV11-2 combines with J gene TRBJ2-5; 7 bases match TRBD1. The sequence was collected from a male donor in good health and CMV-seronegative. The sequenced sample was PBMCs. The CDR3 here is CAGSLYGTEQYF. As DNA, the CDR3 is TGTGCCGGCAGCTTATATGGGACAGAGCAGTACTTC.